This passage covers 14 T cell receptor beta chains from one sample sequenced in a study of T-cell memory formation after mild COVID-19. TCRdb processed the 5' RACE reads anew with MiXCR; each CDR3 protein has one entry. Of 350,000 to 450,000 distinct CDR3 sequences in the sample, around 28% are singletons; the top ten hold about 13%. The sample comprised PBMCs or a T cell subset sorted from them (not recorded which). All receptors derive from an adult woman who had mild COVID-19 (a few samples of this study predate the infection). Cell type and time point are not known.

In its sample, this clonotype was seen a few times. V and J are TRBV5-1 and TRBJ2-1, with 10 positions matching TRBD2. The CDR3 is made up of 13 amino acids. Germline V gene data show CDR1 as SGHRS and CDR2 as YFSETQ. V shed 7 bases and J 7 bases; nucleotides not matched to a gene: 5. CDR3 loop: CASEAGGENEQFF. DNA of the CDR3: TGCGCCAGCGAAGCGGGAGGGGAAAATGAGCAGTTCTTC.

V is TRBV5-1 and J is TRBJ2-7, with 10 bases identical to TRBD1. Germline V gene lookup returns CDR1 SGHRS and CDR2 YFSETQ. The CDR3 has 14 residues. Losses at the gene ends were 4 bases for V and 3 bases for J; bases not matched to a gene: 4. CDR3 residues: CASSPWDRGYEQYF. In nucleotides, the CDR3 is TGCGCCAGCAGCCCCTGGGACAGGGGCTACGAGCAGTACTTC. The full variable domain, completed using reference TRBV5-1 and TRBJ2-7, is KAGVTQTPRYLIKTRGQQVTLSCSPISGHRSVSWYQQTPGQGLQFLFEYFSETQRNKGNFPGRFSGRQFSNSRSEMNVSTLELGDSALYLCASSPWDRGYEQYFGPGTRLTVT.

This clonotype was counted between two and nine times. The rearrangement joins TRBV6-5 to TRBJ2-1, with D possibly matching TRBD2 (6 bases). The germline CDR1 and CDR2 sequences are MNHEY and SVGAGI. The ends were cut back, 2 bases at V and 6 bases at J, with 20 bases in the middle. CDR3 length: 17 amino acids. CDR3 sequence reads: CASSYGSEAGLSNEQFF. The CDR3 DNA follows: TGTGCCAGCAGTTACGGATCTGAGGCGGGATTAAGCAATGAGCAGTTCTTC.

This clonotype occurred a few times. The CDR3 loop is CASSPNQDSDYGYTF. The CDR3 nucleotides are TGCGCCAGCAGCCCGAACCAGGACAGCGACTATGGCTACACCTTC. The V gene is TRBV5-1, the J gene TRBJ1-2, with D possibly being TRBD1 (6 bases). CDR3 size: 15 residues. Germline V CDR1 and CDR2: SGHRS, YFSETQ. Trimming removed 4 bases from V and 3 bases from J, with 16 bases in between.

V usage is TRBV5-1 and J usage is TRBJ1-1, with a tentative D call TRBD1 (6 bases). Trimming removed 3 bases from V and 1 base from J, with 13 bases in between. This CDR3 comprises 15 residues. Germline V gives CDR1 SGHRS, CDR2 YFSETQ. CDR3 bases: TGCGCCAGCAGCTCAGCGGGACACCCGAACACTGAAGCTTTCTTT. Translation: CASSSAGHPNTEAFF.

This clonotype was seen ten or more times. The chain links TRBV5-1 to TRBJ2-3, with D perhaps TRBD2 (6 bases). This CDR3 is 15 amino acids long. Germline CDR1 is SGHRS and CDR2 is YFSETQ. Trimming took off 4 bases at V and 2 bases at J, with 14 bases between the two ends. The CDR3: CASSPRDFNTDTQYF. The CDR3 DNA reads as TGCGCCAGCAGCCCCCGGGACTTCAACACAGATACGCAGTATTTT.

The chain uses TRBV4-3 and TRBJ1-1, with D unresolved. The CDR3 has 17 amino acids. Germline CDR1 LGHNA, CDR2 YSLEER. Trimming took 0 bases from V and 4 from J, leaving 18 bases between them. The CDR3 bases are TGCGCCAGCAGCCAAGACTGGTCAGAAAGGATGGTCACTGAAGCTTTCTTT. It is translated as CASSQDWSERMVTEAFF.

This clonotype appeared a few times. This rearrangement joins TRBV7-2 to TRBJ2-5, with 7 positions matching TRBD1. Germline trimming cut 4 bases from V and 5 bases from J; bases unmatched to any gene: 7. CDR3 length: 14 amino acids. The V gene's germline CDR1 is SGHTA and CDR2 FQGNSA. In DNA, the CDR3 is TGTGCCAGCAGCTCTCAAGGGACAGTTGAGACCCAGTACTTC. Encoded protein: CASSSQGTVETQYF. Combining the CDR3 with reference TRBV7-2 and TRBJ2-5 gives the whole variable domain GAGVSQSPSNKVTEKGKDVELRCDPISGHTALYWYRQSLGQGLEFLIYFQGNSAPDKSGLPSDRFSAERTGGSVSTLTIQRTQQEDSAVYLCASSSQGTVETQYFGPGTRLLVL.

The J gene is TRBJ2-7, the V gene TRBV5-1, with D unclear. The germline V gene has CDR1 SGHRS and CDR2 YFSETQ. The CDR3 is made up of 15 amino acids. V lost 1 base, J lost 6 bases, and 17 bases lay in between. CDR3 in amino acids: CASSLQGPEMAEQYF. For the CDR3, the DNA is TGCGCCAGCAGCTTGCAAGGCCCGGAAATGGCCGAGCAGTACTTC.

This sequence joins TRBV6-5 and TRBJ2-3; TRBD2 might be the D (6 bases). The germline gives CDR1 MNHEY, CDR2 SVGAGI. There are 17 residues in the CDR3. The V end lost 0 bases, the J end lost 2 bases, and 15 bases lay between the germline ends. CDR3 sequence reads: CASSYSHPSVATDTQYF. The CDR3 region has the DNA TGTGCCAGCAGTTACTCCCACCCTAGCGTAGCCACAGATACGCAGTATTTT.

This clonotype was seen more than once but under ten times. The chain links TRBV10-3 to TRBJ2-3; D gene uncertain. This CDR3 contains 13 residues. With 6 bases removed from V and 0 bases from J, the gap between germline ends came to 7 bases. Germline CDR1 is ENHRY and CDR2 is SYGVKD. CDR3 nucleotide sequence: TGTGCCATCAGAACTCAAAGCACAGATACGCAGTATTTT. This codes for CAIRTQSTDTQYF.

This chain links TRBV12-3 or TRBV12-4 with TRBJ1-2; D is unresolved. The CDR3 contains 13 residues. The V and J ends lost 5 bases and 8 bases respectively, with 15 bases between them. The CDR3 nucleotides read TGTGCCAGCAGTATGGATGGCGGAGGAGGCTACACCTTC. Translating it yields CASSMDGGGGYTF.

This clonotype was detected only a few times. The V and J genes are TRBV7-3 and TRBJ1-4; D is possibly TRBD1 (5 bases). V was trimmed by 5 bases and J by 2 bases, leaving 21 bases between them. Germline V gene sequence: CDR1 SGHTA, CDR2 FQGTGA. The CDR3 covers 18 residues. The CDR3 reads CASSRPKTGFATNEKLFF. The CDR3 DNA sequence: TGTGCCAGCAGCCGCCCAAAAACAGGTTTTGCCACTAATGAAAAACTGTTTTTT.

J is TRBJ1-5 and V is TRBV12-3 or TRBV12-4, with D unresolved. This CDR3 contains 14 residues. Trimming stripped 3 bases from V and 7 bases from J, with 13 bases between. CDR3 protein: CASSFARYAQPQHF. The CDR3 DNA reads as TGTGCCAGCAGTTTTGCCCGCTATGCCCAGCCCCAGCATTTT.